This paragraph covers one T cell receptor (beta chain) sequence. This entry comes from a study of CD8 T cells in Susac syndrome. Random-hexamer reverse transcription was applied to roughly 0.45 to 1 ug RNA. Using its own MiXCR run on the immunoSEQ multiplex PCR reads, TCRdb lists one record per CDR3 protein. The sample includes roughly 140,000 distinct CDR3 sequences, approximately 95% of them seen just once. The length of the CDR3 is 16 residues. Trimming took off 3 bases at V and 6 bases at J, with 15 bases between the two ends. The germline V gene encodes CDR1 LGHDT and CDR2 YNNKEL (reference sequence). High-throughput TCR beta sequencing covered peripheral CD8+ and CD4+ T cells.

The V and J genes are TRBV3-1 and TRBJ1-6; TRBD1 is a possible D gene (6 bases). This TCR came from a human donor with Susac syndrome. Source material: CD4+ T cells from PBMCs. DNA of the CDR3: TGTGCCAGCAGCCAGATACAGGGACGGAGTAATTCACCCCTCCACTTT. This gives the protein CASSQIQGRSNSPLHF.